This T cell receptor beta chain derives from a study of shared clonotypes between healthy human individuals. Study at large: The donor group consisted of a couple of women and a few men, aged 18 to 49. The study's findings and limits: Blood was the only sampled material, and tissue repertoires likely differ. In the sorted subsets, rarefaction showed sequencing was incomplete despite large depth.

Some clones are missing from TCRdb's copy, which holds only in-frame ones; the method was immunoSEQ multiplex PCR. The table records about 2.3 million clones, approximately 93% of them present only once. The V end lost 2 bases, the J end lost 0 bases, and 13 bases lay between the germline ends. Germline V gene data show CDR1 as MDHEN and CDR2 as SYDVKM. This CDR3 is built from 16 residues. Of note for this clone: Its antigen is unidentified.

The CD4+ fraction was divided into a CD45RA+ naive subset and a CD45RA-negative memory subset. The rearrangement links TRBV28 to TRBJ1-1; D is unclear. The specimen was naive CD4+ T cells from PBMCs. Subset reported: CD45RA+ positively selected. The clonotype comes from a man younger than 30 in good health. Some clones in this sample may be carry-over from other donors' samples. The CDR3 protein is CASSLVGGVVNTEAFF. The CDR3 DNA follows: TGTGCCAGCAGTTTAGTGGGCGGGGTAGTGAACACTGAAGCTTTCTTT.